This TCR beta chain came from a study of blood T cell repertoires in COVID-19. Turning to the study itself: Researchers got acute and convalescent COVID-19 samples from the United States, Italy and Spain. The analysed material was cDNA or gDNA that came from T cells, B-cell-depleted T cells, or PBMCs.

As processed by the authors: Estimated nucleated cell counts came from reference gene primer amplification. Some clones are missing from TCRdb's copy, which holds only in-frame ones; the method was immunoSEQ multiplex PCR. V, J and clone size derive from that table, while D and trimming were established from the DNA sequence. The top ten clones hold about 4.2% of a sample with approximately 140,000 clones, 75% to 90% of them seen once. The V gene lost 0 bases and the J gene lost 1 base, with 10 bases spanning the gap. The germline V gene has CDR1 LGHDT and CDR2 YNNKEL (reference sequence). CDR3 length: 16 residues.

This chain uses TRBV3-1 (or the pseudogene TRBV3-2) with TRBJ1-5, with D hard to call. This TCR came from a woman in her sixties with active or convalescent COVID-19. The sequenced sample was peripheral blood. The CDR3 DNA follows: TGTGCCAGCAGCCAAGATTCAGAAGTAAGCAATCAGCCCCAGCATTTT. Translating gives CASSQDSEVSNQPQHF.